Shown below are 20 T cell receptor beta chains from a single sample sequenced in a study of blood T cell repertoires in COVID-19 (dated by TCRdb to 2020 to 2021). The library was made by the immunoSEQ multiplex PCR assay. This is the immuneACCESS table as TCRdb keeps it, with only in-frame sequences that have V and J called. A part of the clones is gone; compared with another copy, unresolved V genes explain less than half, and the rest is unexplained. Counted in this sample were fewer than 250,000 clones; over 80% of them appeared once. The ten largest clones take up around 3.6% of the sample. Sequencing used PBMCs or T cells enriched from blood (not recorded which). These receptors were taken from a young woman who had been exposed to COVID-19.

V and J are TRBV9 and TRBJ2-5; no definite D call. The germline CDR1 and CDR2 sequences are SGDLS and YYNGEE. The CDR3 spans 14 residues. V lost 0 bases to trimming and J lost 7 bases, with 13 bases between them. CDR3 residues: CASSVEAAVGTQYF. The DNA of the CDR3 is TGTGCCAGCAGCGTAGAGGCGGCTGTGGGGACCCAGTACTTC.

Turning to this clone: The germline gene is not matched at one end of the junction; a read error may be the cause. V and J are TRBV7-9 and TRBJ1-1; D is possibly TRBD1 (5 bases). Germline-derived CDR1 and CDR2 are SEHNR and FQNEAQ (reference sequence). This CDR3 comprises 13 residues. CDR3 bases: TGTGCCAGCAGCTTAGCCCCTGAAGACAGTCGTCTTTTT. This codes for CASSLAPEDSRLF.

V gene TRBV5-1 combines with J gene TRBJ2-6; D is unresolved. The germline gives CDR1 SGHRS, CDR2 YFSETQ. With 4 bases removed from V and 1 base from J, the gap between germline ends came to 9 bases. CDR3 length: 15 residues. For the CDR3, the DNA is TGCGCCAGCAGCCCGCTGGCATCTGGGGCCAACGTCCTGACTTTC. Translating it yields CASSPLASGANVLTF.

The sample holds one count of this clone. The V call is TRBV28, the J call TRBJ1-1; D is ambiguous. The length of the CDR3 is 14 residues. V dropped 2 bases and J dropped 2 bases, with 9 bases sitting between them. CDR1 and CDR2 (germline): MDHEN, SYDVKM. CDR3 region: CASSLTEKNTEAFF. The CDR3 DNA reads TGTGCCAGCAGTTTAACAGAGAAAAACACTGAAGCTTTCTTT.

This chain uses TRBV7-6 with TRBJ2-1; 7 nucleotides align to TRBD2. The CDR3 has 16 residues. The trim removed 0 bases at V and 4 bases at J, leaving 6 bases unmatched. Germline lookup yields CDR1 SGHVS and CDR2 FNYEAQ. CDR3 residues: CASSLAGGPSYNEQFF. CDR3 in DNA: TGTGCCAGCAGCTTAGCGGGAGGGCCGAGTTACAATGAGCAGTTCTTC.

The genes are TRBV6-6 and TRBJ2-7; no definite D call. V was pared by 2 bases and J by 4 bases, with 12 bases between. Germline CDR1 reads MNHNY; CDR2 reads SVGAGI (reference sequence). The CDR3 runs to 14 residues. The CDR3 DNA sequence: TGTGCCAGCAGTTACGGGCTAATAATTTACGAGCAGTACTTC. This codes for CASSYGLIIYEQYF.

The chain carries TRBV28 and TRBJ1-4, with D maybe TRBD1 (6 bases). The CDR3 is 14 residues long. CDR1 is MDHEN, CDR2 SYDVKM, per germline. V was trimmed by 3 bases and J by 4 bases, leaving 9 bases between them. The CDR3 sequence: CASSLHRDNEKLFF. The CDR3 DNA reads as TGTGCCAGCAGTTTGCACAGGGATAATGAAAAACTGTTTTTT.

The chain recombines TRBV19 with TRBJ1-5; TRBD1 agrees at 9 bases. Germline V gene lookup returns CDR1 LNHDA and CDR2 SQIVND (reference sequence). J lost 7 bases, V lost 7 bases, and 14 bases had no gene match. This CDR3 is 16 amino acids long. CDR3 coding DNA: TGTGCCAGTATTCCGGGACAGGGATATGGGTTGCAGCCCCAGCATTTT. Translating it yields CASIPGQGYGLQPQHF.

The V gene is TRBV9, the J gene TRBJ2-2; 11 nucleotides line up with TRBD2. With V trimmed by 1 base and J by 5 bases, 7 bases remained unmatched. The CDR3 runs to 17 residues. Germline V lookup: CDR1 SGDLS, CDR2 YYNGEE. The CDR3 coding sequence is TGTGCCAGCAGCGTATCAAGACTAGCGGGATCAACCGGGGAGCTGTTTTTT. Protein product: CASSVSRLAGSTGELFF.

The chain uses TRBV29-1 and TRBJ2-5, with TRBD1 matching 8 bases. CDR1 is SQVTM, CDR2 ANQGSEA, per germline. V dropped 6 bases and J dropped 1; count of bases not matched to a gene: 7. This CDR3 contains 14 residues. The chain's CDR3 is CSVPGQVPQETQYF. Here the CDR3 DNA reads TGCAGCGTGCCGGGACAGGTCCCCCAAGAGACCCAGTACTTC.

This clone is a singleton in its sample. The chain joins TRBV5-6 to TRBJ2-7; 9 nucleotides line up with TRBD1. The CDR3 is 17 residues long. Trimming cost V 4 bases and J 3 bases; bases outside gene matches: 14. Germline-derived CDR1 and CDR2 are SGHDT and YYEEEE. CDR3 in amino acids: CASSPRPRTGVHYEQYF. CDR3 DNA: TGTGCCAGCAGCCCCCGGCCGCGGACAGGGGTTCACTACGAGCAGTACTTC. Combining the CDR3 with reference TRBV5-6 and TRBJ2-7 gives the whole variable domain DAGVTQSPTHLIKTRGQQVTLRCSPKSGHDTVSWYQQALGQGPQFIFQYYEEEERQRGNFPDRFSGHQFPNYSSELNVNALLLGDSALYLCASSPRPRTGVHYEQYFGPGTRLTVT.

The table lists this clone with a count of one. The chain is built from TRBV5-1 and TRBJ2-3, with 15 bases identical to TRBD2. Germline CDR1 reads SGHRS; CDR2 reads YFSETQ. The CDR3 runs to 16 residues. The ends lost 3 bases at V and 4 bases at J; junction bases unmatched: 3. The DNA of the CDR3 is TGCGCCAGCAGCTCGGGACTAGCGGGAGGTGCAGATACGCAGTATTTT. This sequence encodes CASSSGLAGGADTQYF.

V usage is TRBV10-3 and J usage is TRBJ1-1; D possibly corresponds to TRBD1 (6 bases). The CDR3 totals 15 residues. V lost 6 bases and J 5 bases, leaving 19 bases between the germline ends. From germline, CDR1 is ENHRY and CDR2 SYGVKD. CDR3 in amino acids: CAIRAGVLVGTEAFF. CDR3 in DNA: TGTGCCATCAGGGCAGGGGTTTTAGTTGGGACTGAAGCTTTCTTT.

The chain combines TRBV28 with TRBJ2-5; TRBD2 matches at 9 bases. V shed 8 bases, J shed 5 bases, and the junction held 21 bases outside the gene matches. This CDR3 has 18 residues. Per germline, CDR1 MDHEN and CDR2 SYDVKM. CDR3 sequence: CASGFPLTIAGVEETQYF. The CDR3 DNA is TGTGCCAGCGGATTCCCGTTGACTATAGCGGGAGTCGAGGAGACCCAGTACTTC. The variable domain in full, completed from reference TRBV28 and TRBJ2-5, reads DVKVTQSSRYLVKRTGEKVFLECVQDMDHENMFWYRQDPGLGLRLIYFSYDVKMKEKGDIPEGYSVSREKKERFSLILESASTNQTSMYLCASGFPLTIAGVEETQYFGPGTRLLVL.

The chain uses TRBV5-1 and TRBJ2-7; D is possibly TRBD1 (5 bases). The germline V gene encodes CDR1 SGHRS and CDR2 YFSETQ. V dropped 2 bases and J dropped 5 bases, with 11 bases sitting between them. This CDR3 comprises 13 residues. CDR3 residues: CASSLAGSHEQYF. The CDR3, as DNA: TGCGCCAGCAGCTTAGCAGGGTCCCACGAGCAGTACTTC.

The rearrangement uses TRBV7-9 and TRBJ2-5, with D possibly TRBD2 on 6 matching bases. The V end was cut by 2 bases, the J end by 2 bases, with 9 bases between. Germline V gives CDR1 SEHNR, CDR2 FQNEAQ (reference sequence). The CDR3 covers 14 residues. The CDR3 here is CASSLTRGQETQYF. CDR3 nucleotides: TGTGCCAGCAGCTTAACGCGGGGACAAGAGACCCAGTACTTC.

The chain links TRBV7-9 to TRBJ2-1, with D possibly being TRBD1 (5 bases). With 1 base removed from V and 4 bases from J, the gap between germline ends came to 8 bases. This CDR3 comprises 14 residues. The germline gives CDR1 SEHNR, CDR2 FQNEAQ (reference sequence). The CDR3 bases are TGTGCCAGCAGCTTAGATCAGGGTTACAATGAGCAGTTCTTC. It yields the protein CASSLDQGYNEQFF.

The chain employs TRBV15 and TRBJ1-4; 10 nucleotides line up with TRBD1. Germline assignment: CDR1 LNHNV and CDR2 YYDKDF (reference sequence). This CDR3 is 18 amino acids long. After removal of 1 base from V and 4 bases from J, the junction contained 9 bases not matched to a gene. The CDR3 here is CATSRGQGAGSLNEKLFF. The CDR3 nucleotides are TGTGCCACCAGCAGAGGACAGGGGGCAGGATCCCTTAATGAAAAACTGTTTTTT.

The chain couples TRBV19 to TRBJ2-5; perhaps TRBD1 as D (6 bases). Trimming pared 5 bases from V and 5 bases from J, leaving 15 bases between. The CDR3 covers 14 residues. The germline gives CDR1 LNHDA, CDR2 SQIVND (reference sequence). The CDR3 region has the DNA TGTGCCAGTAGTCCACAGGGTTTCGGGGAGACCCAGTACTTC. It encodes CASSPQGFGETQYF.

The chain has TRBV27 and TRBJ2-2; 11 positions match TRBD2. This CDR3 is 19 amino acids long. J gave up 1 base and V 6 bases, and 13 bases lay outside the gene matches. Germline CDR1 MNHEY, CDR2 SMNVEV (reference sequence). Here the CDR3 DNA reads TGTGCCAGCAGACGAGCTAGCGGGAGGATACTATGGAACACCGGGGAGCTGTTTTTT. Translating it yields CASRRASGRILWNTGELFF.